Below, 3 T cell receptor beta chains from the same sample are listed, as sequenced in a study of T cells in localized non-small cell lung cancer. Generated by immunoSEQ multiplex PCR, the TCRdb table keeps only in-frame clones and is missing some. The table has about 29,000 clones, 87% seen once. The specimen was peripheral blood, collected before any cancer treatment. The receptors derive from a male donor aged 60 or over with stage I lung adenocarcinoma.

The CDR3 region is CASSDRDSTYGYTF. The CDR3 coding sequence is TGTGCCAGCAGTGATCGTGACAGTACTTATGGCTACACCTTC. The V and J genes are TRBV2 and TRBJ1-2; D may be TRBD1 (5 bases). CDR1 is SNHLY and CDR2 is FYNNEI in the germline V gene. V lost 3 bases to trimming and J lost 5 bases, with 13 bases between them. The CDR3 length is 14 residues.

The CDR3 protein is CASSEGDRGNYGYTF. The CDR3 region has the DNA TGTGCCAGCAGTGAGGGGGACAGGGGTAATTATGGCTACACCTTC. The chain carries TRBV6-1 and TRBJ1-2; 10 bases map to TRBD1. The CDR3 extends over 15 amino acids. Germline V gene lookup returns CDR1 MNHNS and CDR2 SASEGT. V was clipped by 3 bases and J by 5 bases; unmatched bases: 6.

The chain recombines TRBV9 with TRBJ2-5, with 7 bases matching TRBD1. There are 15 residues in the CDR3. Losses at the gene ends were 4 bases for V and 3 bases for J; bases not matched to a gene: 9. Per germline, CDR1 SGDLS and CDR2 YYNGEE. CDR3 region: CASSQNPTGKETQYF. In DNA form, the CDR3 reads TGTGCCAGCAGCCAAAACCCGACAGGGAAAGAGACCCAGTACTTC. The full variable domain, rest sourced from reference TRBV9 and TRBJ2-5, is DSGVTQTPKHLITATGQRVTLRCSPRSGDLSVYWYQQSLDQGLQFLIQYYNGEERAKGNILERFSAQQFPDLHSELNLSSLELGDSALYFCASSQNPTGKETQYFGPGTRLLVL.